This T cell receptor beta chain came from a study of identical twins. Study results and limitations: Not following the same donors, the study drew its conclusions from cross-sectional statistical analysis.

Of note for this clonotype: Its antigen is currently unknown.

The CDR3 spans 12 residues. Trimming took off 1 base at V and 4 bases at J, with 5 bases between the two ends. Germline V gives CDR1 DFQATT, CDR2 SNEGSKA (reference sequence). TCRdb re-called the 5' RACE reads through MiXCR, storing one row per CDR3 protein. This table holds roughly 1.6 million distinct CDR3 sequences, about 30% found once. The origin of this receptor is a newborn girl in good health. The chain couples TRBV20-1 to TRBJ1-3, with D possibly TRBD1 on 5 matching bases. The sequencing sample was made of cord blood. Here the CDR3 reads CSARGGGNTIYF. The CDR3 DNA reads TGCAGTGCTAGAGGGGGCGGAAACACCATATATTTT.